This TCR beta chain comes out of a study of graft-versus-host responses after intestinal transplantation. CDR3 length: 14 amino acids. V lost 5 bases and J 7 bases, leaving 18 bases between the germline ends. Germline values: CDR1 SGHNT, CDR2 YYREEE (reference sequence). Turning to this clone: The antigen is unknown.

Repertoires were generated with immunoSEQ multiplex PCR, while TCRdb's copy carries only in-frame clones and drops some. Found here are fewer than 110,000 clones, roughly 86% of them singletons; the top ten hold around 0.7%. The sample in question was unstimulated CD4+ T cells sorted from spleen or lymph node cells, obtained before transplant. The chain combines TRBV5-4 with TRBJ1-1; D uncertain. The TCR sequence derives from a human donor who was the organ donor for an intestinal transplant. The CDR3 spells CASSYGIQAGEAFF. In nucleotides, the CDR3 is TGTGCCAGCAGTTACGGGATTCAGGCTGGTGAAGCTTTCTTT.